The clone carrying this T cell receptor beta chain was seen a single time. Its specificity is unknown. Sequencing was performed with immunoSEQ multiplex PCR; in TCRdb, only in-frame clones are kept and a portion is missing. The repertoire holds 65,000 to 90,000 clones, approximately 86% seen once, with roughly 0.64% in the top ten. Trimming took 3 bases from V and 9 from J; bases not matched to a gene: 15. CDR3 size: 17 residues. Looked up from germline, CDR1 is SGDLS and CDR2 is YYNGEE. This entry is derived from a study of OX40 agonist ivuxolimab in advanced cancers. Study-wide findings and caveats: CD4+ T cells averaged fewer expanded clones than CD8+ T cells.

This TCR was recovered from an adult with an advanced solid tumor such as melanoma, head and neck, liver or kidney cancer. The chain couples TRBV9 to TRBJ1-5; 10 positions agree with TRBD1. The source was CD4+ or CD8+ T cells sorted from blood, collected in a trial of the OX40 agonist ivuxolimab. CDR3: CASSAGQGGIPPWPQHF. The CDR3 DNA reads TGTGCCAGCAGCGCCGGACAGGGGGGGATACCACCGTGGCCCCAGCATTTT. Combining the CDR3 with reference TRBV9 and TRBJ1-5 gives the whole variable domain DSGVTQTPKHLITATGQRVTLRCSPRSGDLSVYWYQQSLDQGLQFLIQYYNGEERAKGNILERFSAQQFPDLHSELNLSSLELGDSALYFCASSAGQGGIPPWPQHFGDGTRLSIL.